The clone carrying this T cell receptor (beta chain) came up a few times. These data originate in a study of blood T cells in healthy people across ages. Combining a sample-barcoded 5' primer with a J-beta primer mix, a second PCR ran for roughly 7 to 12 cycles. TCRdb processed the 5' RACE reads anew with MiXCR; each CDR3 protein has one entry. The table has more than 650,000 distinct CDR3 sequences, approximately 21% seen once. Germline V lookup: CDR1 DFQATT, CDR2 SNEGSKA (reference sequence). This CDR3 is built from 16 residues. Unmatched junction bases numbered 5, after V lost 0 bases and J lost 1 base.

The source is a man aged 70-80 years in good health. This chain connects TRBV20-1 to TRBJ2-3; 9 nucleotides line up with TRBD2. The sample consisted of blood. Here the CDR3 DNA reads TGCAGTGCTAGAGATCTGAGACTAGCGGGCACAGATACGCAGTATTTT. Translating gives CSARDLRLAGTDTQYF.